This T cell receptor beta chain was captured by sequencing in a study of spatial heterogeneity in lung cancer. Across the study: Mean representation of each unique TCR and UMI combination in the raw reads exceeded 8.5 occurrences. The study, taken as a whole, reports: Compared with follow-up, resection was when ubiquitous expanded tumor TCRs appeared in blood more.

A distinct unique molecular identifier was carried by each TCR cDNA molecule. In TCRdb, the 5' RACE reads were re-called with MiXCR into one record per CDR3 protein. The sample holds about 7,300 distinct CDR3 sequences, roughly a fifth seen once. The V gene's germline CDR1 is SGHRS and CDR2 YFSETQ. Trimming left V 0 bases short and J 7 bases short, with 20 bases between. CDR3 size: 16 residues. This clonotype was counted many times. Antigen specificity is unknown. Noted time point: sample taken at primary tumor resection. Tumor, nontumor lung or frozen PBMC supplied whole RNA that was sequenced unsorted.

The clonotype was recovered from a female donor with early-stage non-small cell lung cancer. Sequenced material: PBMCs, taken at surgery. The genes are TRBV5-1 and TRBJ2-7, with D possibly matching TRBD2 (6 bases). This chain's CDR3 is CASSLGQTSTPSEQYF. DNA for the CDR3: TGCGCCAGCAGCTTGGGCCAAACTAGCACCCCATCTGAGCAGTACTTC.